One and the same sample provided the 32 T cell receptor beta chains below, sequenced in a study of blood T cells in healthy people across ages. Combining a sample-barcoded 5' primer with a J-beta primer mix, a second PCR ran for about 7 to 11 cycles. In TCRdb, the 5' RACE reads were re-called with MiXCR into one record per CDR3 protein. The sample shows some 920,000 distinct CDR3 sequences, roughly 51% of them seen only once. Source material: blood. The receptor source for this set is a woman aged 55-70 years in good health.

The chain uses TRBV28 and TRBJ2-7; 9 bases are shared with TRBD2. The CDR3 covers 16 residues. V shed 4 bases and J 2 bases; nucleotides not matched to a gene: 9. Germline lookup yields CDR1 MDHEN and CDR2 SYDVKM. CDR3 bases: TGTGCCAGCAGTTACCAGTGGCTAGCGGGGACCTACGAGCAGTACTTC. Protein product: CASSYQWLAGTYEQYF.

The chain joins TRBV11-2 to TRBJ1-5, with a weak D call TRBD1 (5 bases). V gave up 2 bases and J gave up 5 bases, with 13 bases separating them. Germline CDR1 is SGHAT and CDR2 is FQNNGV. The CDR3 totals 15 residues. The DNA for the CDR3 is TGTGCCAGCAGCTTAACGAGGGGCGCGGATCAGCCCCAGCATTTT. Translating gives CASSLTRGADQPQHF.

This clonotype turned up a few times. The V gene is TRBV4-1, the J gene TRBJ2-7; D remains ambiguous. The CDR3 contains 13 residues. The germline V and J ends were trimmed by 4 bases and 1 base, with 8 bases remaining between them. Germline V gives CDR1 MGHRA, CDR2 YSYEKL. The CDR3 loop is CASSRRASYEQYF. The CDR3 region has the DNA TGCGCCAGCAGCCGCCGAGCGTCCTACGAGCAGTACTTC.

This clonotype was recorded once. The chain is built from TRBV7-9 and TRBJ2-1, with 13 bases matching TRBD2. The J call may be wrong; the DNA end is better matched by TRBJ2-7. This CDR3 region has 17 residues. The germline CDR1 and CDR2 sequences are SEHNR and FQNEAQ (reference sequence). The CDR3 DNA sequence: TGTGCCAGCAGCGGACTAGCGGGAGCAGGCTCCTACAATGAGCAGTACTTC. Amino acids: CASSGLAGAGSYNEQYF.

In DNA, the CDR3 is TGCGCCAGCAGCTTGGAGGGGACAGGGACGTACGAGCAGTACTTC. Translation gives CASSLEGTGTYEQYF. V gene TRBV5-1 combines with J gene TRBJ2-4; TRBD1 aligns across 9 bases. The closer fit of TRBJ2-7 to the DNA end suggests the J call may be wrong. CDR1 SGHRS and CDR2 YFSETQ come from the germline V gene. There are 15 residues in the CDR3.

With respect to this clonotype: One junction end does not reproduce the germline sequence, and a read error may be involved. The J gene is TRBJ2-5, the V gene TRBV9, with a tentative D call TRBD2 (5 bases). CDR3 length: 13 amino acids. Germline loops: CDR1 SGDLS, CDR2 YYNGEE. CDR3 in DNA: TGTGCCGGCAGCGTAGGACTTCTAGAGACCCAGTACTTC. As protein: CAGSVGLLETQYF. The full variable domain, rest sourced from reference TRBV9 and TRBJ2-5, is DSGVTQTPKHLITATGQRVTLRCSPRSGDLSVYWYQQSLDQGLQFLIQYYNGEERAKGNILERFSAQQFPDLHSELNLSSLELGDSALYFCAGSVGLLETQYFGPGTRLLVL.

This clonotype was counted a single time. J is TRBJ1-2 and V is TRBV7-2; D is uncertain. CDR3 size: 15 residues. Trimming pared 2 bases from V and 6 bases from J, leaving 16 bases between. Looked up from germline, CDR1 is SGHTA and CDR2 is FQGNSA. The CDR3 protein is CASSLRYGHVDGYTF. CDR3 DNA: TGTGCCAGCAGCTTAAGATATGGGCACGTAGATGGCTACACCTTC. The variable domain in full, with the rest retrieved from reference TRBV7-2 and TRBJ1-2, is GAGVSQSPSNKVTEKGKDVELRCDPISGHTALYWYRQSLGQGLEFLIYFQGNSAPDKSGLPSDRFSAERTGGSVSTLTIQRTQQEDSAVYLCASSLRYGHVDGYTFGSGTRLTVV.

The CDR3 nucleotides are TGTGCCTGGAGCCAGGGGTTTAGCAATCAGCCCCAGCATTTT. It codes for CAWSQGFSNQPQHF. This chain connects TRBV30 to TRBJ1-5; D might be TRBD1 (6 bases). CDR1 is GTSNPN and CDR2 is SVGIG in the germline V gene (reference sequence). The V gene lost 3 bases and the J gene lost 0 bases, with 9 bases spanning the gap. The CDR3 is 14 amino acids.

This rearrangement joins TRBV18 to TRBJ2-7; 12 bases line up with TRBD1. Trimming took 1 base from V and 5 from J; bases not matched to a gene: 6. The CDR3 has 16 amino acids. Germline CDR1 KGHSH, CDR2 LQKENI. CDR3 sequence: CASSPRGQGAVNEQYF. As DNA, the CDR3 is TGTGCCAGCTCACCACGGGGACAGGGGGCAGTTAACGAGCAGTACTTC.

The chain employs TRBV7-9 and TRBJ2-1, with 10 bases that match TRBD2. This CDR3 is 14 amino acids long. The J segment lost 7 bases and the V segment lost 8 bases, leaving 8 bases of the junction unmatched. The germline V gene encodes CDR1 SEHNR and CDR2 FQNEAQ (reference sequence). CDR3: CASCPGLAMNEQFF. The CDR3 DNA reads as TGTGCCAGCTGCCCGGGACTAGCGATGAATGAGCAGTTCTTC. The complete variable domain, with remaining parts taken from reference TRBV7-9 and TRBJ2-1, reads DTGVSQNPRHKITKRGQNVTFRCDPISEHNRLYWYRQTLGQGPEFLTYFQNEAQLEKSRLLSDRFSAERPKGSFSTLEIQRTEQGDSAMYLCASCPGLAMNEQFFGPGTRLTVL.

This clonotype has just a few counts. The chain uses TRBV7-2 and TRBJ2-3; perhaps D is TRBD1 or TRBD2 (5 bases each). Germline-derived CDR1 and CDR2 are SGHTA and FQGNSA. The CDR3 totals 16 residues. V was clipped by 1 base and J by 4 bases, with 15 bases between them. In nucleotides, the CDR3 is TGTGCCAGCAGCTTAGGGGGGTCGTTCGGCGCAGATACGCAGTATTTT. Translation: CASSLGGSFGADTQYF.

This clonotype has more than one count but fewer than ten. CDR3 region: CSVQKGAGETQYF. The CDR3 nucleotides read TGCAGCGTCCAAAAGGGAGCGGGAGAGACCCAGTACTTC. This sequence joins TRBV29-1 and TRBJ2-5; D is possibly TRBD2 (6 bases). CDR1 and CDR2 (germline): SQVTM, ANQGSEA. Trimming pared 6 bases from V and 4 bases from J, leaving 15 bases between. The CDR3 is 13 residues long.

The rearrangement links TRBV21-1 to TRBJ2-7; no DNA check was done on the table's D call, TRBD2. TRBV21-1 is flagged as a pseudogene. The CDR3 extends over 13 amino acids. As DNA, the CDR3 is TGTGCCAGTCCGGGGCTAATTTCCTACGAGCAGTACTTC. It codes for CASPGLISYEQYF.

CDR3 loop: CATSRTNRGEKLFF. The CDR3 coding sequence is TGTGCCACCAGCAGAACGAACAGGGGAGAAAAACTGTTTTTT. The J gene is TRBJ1-4, the V gene TRBV15; 7 nucleotides align to TRBD1. CDR3 length equals 14 residues. J was trimmed by 8 bases and V by 2 bases; bases with no gene match: 5. In germline, CDR1 is LNHNV, CDR2 YYDKDF (reference sequence). The full variable domain, in which reference TRBV15 and TRBJ1-4 provide the parts outside the CDR3, is DAMVIQNPRYQVTQFGKPVTLSCSQTLNHNVMYWYQQKSSQAPKLLFHYYDKDFNNEADTPDNFQSRRPNTSFCFLDIRSPGLGDTAMYLCATSRTNRGEKLFFGSGTQLSVL.

This clonotype occurred once. This rearrangement joins TRBV20-1 to TRBJ1-1; D is unresolved. CDR1 and CDR2 from the germline V gene are DFQATT and SNEGSKA (reference sequence). V was trimmed by 6 bases and J by 1 base, leaving 12 bases between them. The CDR3 is 13 amino acids. The CDR3 bases are TGCAGTGCCCCTCCCCTCCAGAACACTGAAGCTTTCTTT. The encoded protein is CSAPPLQNTEAFF.

The chain couples TRBV10-3 to TRBJ2-3; 7 positions match TRBD2. The CDR3 extends over 16 amino acids. Trimming at V came to 6 bases and at J to 8 bases, leaving 17 bases not matched to a gene. Germline V gene lookup returns CDR1 ENHRY and CDR2 SYGVKD. CDR3 protein: CAIRRDYNLISATQYF. DNA of the CDR3: TGTGCCATCAGGAGGGACTACAACCTAATATCAGCTACGCAGTATTTT.

This clonotype was found once. The chain has TRBV7-9 and TRBJ2-1; 12 bases match TRBD1. V shed 6 bases, J shed 15 bases, and the junction held 18 bases outside the gene matches. The CDR3 has 16 residues. Germline V gene data show CDR1 as SEHNR and CDR2 as FQNEAQ (reference sequence). CDR3 sequence reads: CASSFSGEPGQGARFF. As DNA, the CDR3 is TGTGCCAGCAGTTTCAGTGGAGAGCCGGGACAGGGGGCAAGGTTCTTC.

The CDR3 region has the DNA TGTGCCAGCAGTTTATCCGGGACAGGGGCTTTCAATGAGCAGTTCTTC. It yields the protein CASSLSGTGAFNEQFF. The chain employs TRBV27 and TRBJ2-1, with 10 bases fitting TRBD1. V dropped 0 bases and J dropped 6; count of bases not matched to a gene: 5. The CDR3 consists of 16 residues. Germline values: CDR1 MNHEY, CDR2 SMNVEV (reference sequence).

This clonotype has only a few counts. The chain is built from TRBV27 and TRBJ2-4; D ambiguous. Trimming removed 6 bases from V and 7 bases from J, with 19 bases in between. The CDR3 contains 15 residues. CDR1 MNHEY and CDR2 SMNVEV come from the germline V gene (reference sequence). CDR3 in DNA: TGTGCCAGCAGCCCAAATACGGGTGTCAGGAACATTCAGTACTTC. This codes for CASSPNTGVRNIQYF.

The rearrangement uses TRBV15 and TRBJ2-1; no reliable D call. Germline V CDR1 and CDR2: LNHNV, YYDKDF (reference sequence). V gave up 5 bases and J gave up 6 bases, with 11 bases separating them. The CDR3 has 13 amino acids. This CDR3 reads CATSPYRRNEQFF. The CDR3 DNA is TGTGCCACCAGCCCATATCGCCGCAATGAGCAGTTCTTC. The variable domain in full, with the rest retrieved from reference TRBV15 and TRBJ2-1, is DAMVIQNPRYQVTQFGKPVTLSCSQTLNHNVMYWYQQKSSQAPKLLFHYYDKDFNNEADTPDNFQSRRPNTSFCFLDIRSPGLGDTAMYLCATSPYRRNEQFFGPGTRLTVL.

The J gene is TRBJ2-1, the V gene TRBV5-1; D might be TRBD1 or TRBD2, each matching 5 bases. The V and J ends lost 4 bases and 5 bases respectively, with 13 bases between them. Germline loops: CDR1 SGHRS, CDR2 YFSETQ. There are 14 residues in the CDR3. The CDR3 nucleotides are TGCGCCAGCAGCAAAGGGACGGTAAACAATGAGCAGTTCTTC. The encoded protein is CASSKGTVNNEQFF.

The rearrangement links TRBV6-1 to TRBJ2-1, with a weak D call TRBD2 (6 bases). CDR3 length: 14 residues. V lost 11 bases and J 9 bases, leaving 23 bases between the germline ends. Germline CDR1 is MNHNS and CDR2 is SASEGT. The CDR3 DNA is TGTGCCGCGAGTACCGTGTGGGGGGAGACTGAGCAGTTCTTC. This sequence encodes CAASTVWGETEQFF.

The chain couples TRBV20-1 to TRBJ2-7, with 7 bases fitting TRBD1. TRBJ2-5 explains the end of the DNA better; the J call may be wrong. The CDR3 runs 13 residues. Germline V gene lookup returns CDR1 DFQATT and CDR2 SNEGSKA (reference sequence). CDR3 loop: CSAAYRGQETQYF. In nucleotides, the CDR3 is TGCAGTGCCGCTTACAGGGGCCAAGAGACCCAGTACTTC.

V usage is TRBV27 and J usage is TRBJ2-7; no firm D call. Trimming left V 11 bases short and J 7 bases short, with 9 bases between. This CDR3 region has 9 residues. Per germline, CDR1 MNHEY and CDR2 SMNVEV (reference sequence). In nucleotides, the CDR3 is TGTGCCGGTCAGAGGGAGCAGTACTTC. Its protein is CAGQREQYF.

In its sample, this clonotype was seen a few times. The V and J genes are TRBV3-1 and TRBJ2-1; D is unclear. The CDR3 is 13 residues long. The germline V gene has CDR1 LGHDT and CDR2 YNNKEL (reference sequence). Trimming removed 1 base at V and 15 bases at J, with 16 bases between. The CDR3 protein is CASSQGRTAGRFF. The CDR3 bases are TGTGCCAGCAGCCAAGGTAGAACTGCCGGTCGGTTCTTC.

V gene TRBV9 combines with J gene TRBJ2-3; D might be TRBD1 (7 bases). Trimming left V 0 bases short and J 4 bases short, with 24 bases between. Germline-derived CDR1 and CDR2 are SGDLS and YYNGEE. The CDR3 totals 19 residues. In DNA form, the CDR3 reads TGTGCCAGCAGCGTAGACTCAAGAAGAGGAGGGGGCAGGGCAGATACGCAGTATTTT. Protein product: CASSVDSRRGGGRADTQYF.

This sequence joins TRBV25-1 and TRBJ2-2; 7 bases are a match to TRBD2. The germline gives CDR1 MGHDK, CDR2 SYGVNS. Unmatched junction bases numbered 7, after V lost 5 bases and J lost 1 base. This CDR3 is 16 amino acids long. The CDR3 reads CASSREDLQNTGELFF. CDR3 nucleotides: TGTGCCAGCAGTCGGGAGGATCTCCAGAACACCGGGGAGCTGTTTTTT.

The V call is TRBV7-9, the J call TRBJ2-3; no clear D. V was pared by 1 base and J by 8 bases, with 7 bases between. Germline V gives CDR1 SEHNR, CDR2 FQNEAQ (reference sequence). The CDR3 extends over 12 amino acids. CDR3 nucleotide sequence: TGTGCCAGCAGCTTAGGTGGTGGTACGCAGTATTTT. It is translated as CASSLGGGTQYF.

CDR3 sequence (DNA): TGCGCCAGCAGCTTGGCGACAGGGGATGGCTACACCTTC. The encoded protein is CASSLATGDGYTF. This chain uses TRBV5-1 with TRBJ1-2, with TRBD1 identical over 8 bases. Per germline, CDR1 SGHRS and CDR2 YFSETQ. The CDR3 has 13 residues. V lost 0 bases and J lost 6; bases outside the gene matches: 1.

The J gene is TRBJ1-5, the V gene TRBV5-5, with D maybe TRBD1 (5 bases). CDR3 length equals 17 residues. Trimming removed 0 bases at V and 1 base at J, with 14 bases between. Germline V CDR1 and CDR2: SGHKS, YYEKEE (reference sequence). As DNA, the CDR3 is TGTGCCAGCAGCTTGGTCGGAGGGGACGAAAGCAATCAGCCCCAGCATTTT. It translates to CASSLVGGDESNQPQHF.

This clonotype was observed a few times. V and J are TRBV3-1 and TRBJ2-7; D unclear. V was trimmed by 3 bases and J by 0 bases, leaving 3 bases between them. The CDR3 length is 12 residues. Germline V gene data show CDR1 as LGHDT and CDR2 as YNNKEL (reference sequence). CDR3 sequence reads: CASSHASYEQYF. The CDR3 nucleotides read TGTGCCAGCAGCCACGCCTCCTACGAGCAGTACTTC.

This clonotype was found a few times. This chain connects TRBV7-2 to TRBJ1-2; 8 bases line up with TRBD1. V lost 3 bases and J lost 7; bases outside the gene matches: 4. Germline loops: CDR1 SGHTA, CDR2 FQGNSA. The CDR3 spans 13 residues. The CDR3 loop is CASSLDRVGGYTF. The CDR3 DNA is TGTGCCAGCAGCTTGGACAGGGTTGGTGGCTACACCTTC.